This TCR beta chain comes out of a study of T cells after yellow fever vaccination. Notes on the study in general: Weaker, the secondary response had a peak occurring faster, on day 5 versus 15. Post-booster samples contained most primary-vaccination clones (approximately 96% CD4, roughly 88% CD8). The bulk population could contribute abundant contaminating clonotypes to FACS-sorted repertoires.

Template switching with 5'RACE generated the TCR cDNA and added a universal primer site and UMIs. TCRdb analysed the 5' RACE reads with MiXCR anew, one entry per CDR3 protein. The table shows 120,000 or so distinct CDR3 sequences, with roughly 15% occurring only once. As regards this clonotype: Its antigen remains unknown.

Sequencing used CD8+ T cells sorted from PBMCs, obtained 5 days after the yellow fever booster vaccination. The clonotype originates from a man younger than 35 who received the YFV17D yellow fever vaccine.

CDR3 protein: CASSAGTGRYNEQFF. CDR3 nucleotide sequence: TGTGCCAGCAGCGCAGGGACCGGCAGGTACAATGAGCAGTTCTTC. The chain couples TRBV2 to TRBJ2-1; either TRBD1 or TRBD2 may fit D (5 bases each). The CDR3 is 15 amino acids. Trimming removed 6 bases at V and 4 bases at J, with 16 bases between. In germline, CDR1 is SNHLY, CDR2 FYNNEI.